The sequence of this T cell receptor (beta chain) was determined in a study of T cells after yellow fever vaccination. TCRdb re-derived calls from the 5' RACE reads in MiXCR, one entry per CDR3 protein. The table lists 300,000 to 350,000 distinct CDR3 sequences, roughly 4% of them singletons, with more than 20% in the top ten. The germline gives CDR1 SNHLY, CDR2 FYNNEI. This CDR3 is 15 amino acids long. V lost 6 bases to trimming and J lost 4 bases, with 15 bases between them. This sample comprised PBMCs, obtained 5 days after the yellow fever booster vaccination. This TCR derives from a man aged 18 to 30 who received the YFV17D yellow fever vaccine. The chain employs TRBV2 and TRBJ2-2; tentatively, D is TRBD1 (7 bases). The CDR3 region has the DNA TGTGCCAGCAGGGCGGAGGGGGCCGGCACCGGGGAGCTGTTTTTT. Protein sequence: CASRAEGAGTGELFF.